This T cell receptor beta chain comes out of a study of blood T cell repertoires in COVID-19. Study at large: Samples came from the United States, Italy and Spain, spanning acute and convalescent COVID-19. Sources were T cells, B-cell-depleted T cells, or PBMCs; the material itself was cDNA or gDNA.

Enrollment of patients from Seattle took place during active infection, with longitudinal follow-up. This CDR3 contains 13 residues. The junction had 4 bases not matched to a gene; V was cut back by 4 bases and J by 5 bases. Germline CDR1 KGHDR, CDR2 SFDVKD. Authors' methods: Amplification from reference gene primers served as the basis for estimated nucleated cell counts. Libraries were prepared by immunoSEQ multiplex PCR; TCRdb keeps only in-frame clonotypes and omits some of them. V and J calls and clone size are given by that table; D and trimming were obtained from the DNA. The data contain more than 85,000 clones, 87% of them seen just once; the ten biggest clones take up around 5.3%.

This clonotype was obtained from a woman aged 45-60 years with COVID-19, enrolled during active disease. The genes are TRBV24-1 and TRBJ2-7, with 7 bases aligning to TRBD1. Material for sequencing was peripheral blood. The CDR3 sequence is CATSELDRDEQYF. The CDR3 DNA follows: TGTGCCACCAGTGAACTCGACAGGGACGAGCAGTACTTC.